This is a list of T cell receptor beta chains from one sample in a study of CD8+ T cells in alopecia areata. The protocol was immunoSEQ multiplex PCR, while the TCRdb copy is restricted to in-frame clones and leaves out a portion. This sample carries about 200,000 clones, 60% of them seen once, and the ten largest clones take around 0.92%. The sequencing used CD4+ T cells sorted from blood, collected at week 24, from a patient treated with tofacitinib. These TCRs come from a human donor with alopecia areata. Each CDR3 is given with its conserved first and last residue. A D gene is named only where the DNA matches it firmly. The listing skips clone size in some rows; elsewhere it reads once, few, many or a size class.

d_call	v_call	j_call	clone_size	cdr3_aa	cdr3_nt
TRBD1	TRBV7-2	TRBJ1-2	few	CASSPTSGQHNYGYTF	TGTGCCAGCAGCCCAACCTCGGGACAGCACAACTATGGCTACACCTTC
NA	TRBV5-5	TRBJ2-1	NA	CASSLVAGRLNEQFF	TGTGCCAGCAGCTTGGTGGCGGGGAGGTTGAATGAGCAGTTCTTC
NA	TRBV5-1	TRBJ1-1	NA	CASSSLAEGTEAFF	TGCGCCAGCAGCTCCCTCGCGGAGGGGACTGAAGCTTTCTTT
TRBD1	TRBV9	TRBJ2-1	NA	CASSAETTGIEQFF	TGTGCCAGCAGCGCCGAGACGACAGGGATTGAGCAGTTCTTC
NA	TRBV18	TRBJ1-1	NA	CASSRKGNTEAFF	TGTGCCAGCTCACGTAAGGGAAACACTGAAGCTTTCTTT
NA	TRBV2	TRBJ1-5	NA	CASSEGHSNQPQHF	TGTGCCAGCAGTGAGGGTCATAGCAATCAGCCCCAGCATTTT
TRBD1	TRBV5-6	TRBJ2-3	NA	CASSWGTGIADTQYF	TGTGCCAGCAGCTGGGGGACAGGGATTGCAGATACGCAGTATTTT
NA	TRBV29-1	TRBJ2-2	NA	CSVLSSPNTGELFF	TGCAGCGTTTTATCCAGCCCTAACACCGGGGAGCTGTTTTTT
TRBD2	TRBV7-2	TRBJ2-4	once	CASSLVGREGNIQYF	TGTGCCAGCAGCTTAGTGGGCAGGGAGGGAAACATTCAGTACTTC
NA	TRBV4-3	TRBJ2-3	NA	CASSQDVTSTDTQYF	TGCGCCAGCAGCCAAGATGTTACCTCCACAGATACGCAGTATTTT
NA	TRBV25-1	TRBJ1-1	NA	CASSEWESRAFF	TGTGCCAGCAGTGAATGGGAGAGCCGAGCTTTCTTT
NA	TRBV2	TRBJ1-2	few	CASSSGQRGGYTF	TGTGCCAGCAGTTCGGGTCAGAGAGGTGGCTACACCTTC
TRBD1	TRBV5-1	TRBJ1-4	NA	CASSLTGVPEKLFF	TGCGCCAGCAGCCTGACAGGGGTTCCTGAAAAACTGTTTTTT
TRBD1	TRBV25-1	TRBJ2-7	NA	CASSVTGTYEQYF	TGTGCCAGCAGTGTGACAGGGACCTACGAGCAGTACTTC
TRBD2	TRBV5-1	TRBJ2-1	once	CASSLASGGNNEQFF	TGCGCCAGCAGCTTGGCTAGCGGGGGGAACAATGAGCAGTTCTTC
NA	TRBV7-9	TRBJ1-5	NA	CASSPTGDQPQHF	TGTGCCAGCAGCCCCACAGGAGATCAGCCCCAGCATTTT
NA	TRBV11-2	TRBJ2-3	few	CASSLVGGSTDTQYF	TGTGCCAGCAGCTTAGTCGGCGGGAGCACAGATACGCAGTATTTT
NA	TRBV29-1	TRBJ2-1	NA	CSVVRGIEQFF	TGCAGCGTTGTTAGGGGTATTGAGCAGTTCTTC
TRBD1	TRBV4-1	TRBJ1-1	NA	CASSSRDRGDTEAFF	TGCGCCAGCAGCTCTCGTGACAGGGGAGACACTGAAGCTTTCTTT
TRBD1	TRBV19	TRBJ1-2	NA	CASSIDRGHDGYTF	TGTGCCAGTAGTATAGACAGGGGGCACGATGGCTACACCTTC
NA	TRBV9	TRBJ1-2	NA	CASSVGRGYGYTF	TGTGCCAGCAGCGTAGGTCGTGGCTATGGCTACACCTTC
TRBD1	TRBV18	TRBJ1-1	NA	CASSPTGGGSDEAFF	TGTGCCAGCTCACCTACAGGGGGCGGGTCAGATGAAGCTTTCTTT
NA	TRBV27	TRBJ2-2	NA	CASSFEGRVTGELFF	TGTGCCAGCAGTTTCGAGGGGCGCGTTACCGGGGAGCTGTTTTTT
TRBD1	TRBV7-9	TRBJ1-1	NA	CASSLRGTANTEAFF	TGTGCCAGCAGCTTACGCGGGACAGCGAACACTGAAGCTTTCTTT
NA	TRBV5-1	TRBJ2-7	NA	CASSLAPLYEQYF	TGCGCCAGCAGCTTGGCCCCACTGTACGAGCAGTACTTC
NA	TRBV9	TRBJ1-2	NA	CASSVEDSYGYTF	TGTGCCAGCAGCGTAGAGGACAGCTATGGCTACACCTTC